This entry lists 32 T cell receptor beta chains sequenced from one sample in a study of blood T cell repertoires in COVID-19. Repertoires were generated with immunoSEQ multiplex PCR, while TCRdb's copy carries only in-frame clones and drops some. The top ten clones hold about a fifth of a sample with just over 150,000 clones, roughly four fifths of them seen once. Sequenced input: peripheral blood. The receptor set was obtained from a woman of 80 years or more with acute or convalescent COVID-19.

This CDR3 is CASSYSAGEQETQYF. DNA for the CDR3: TGTGCCAGCTCCTATTCGGCGGGGGAACAAGAGACCCAGTACTTC. The chain uses TRBV6-5 and TRBJ2-5; 7 bases align to TRBD2. The J segment lost 2 bases and the V segment lost 8 bases, leaving 11 bases of the junction unmatched. Germline-derived CDR1 and CDR2 are MNHEY and SVGAGI. The CDR3 has 15 amino acids.

The rearrangement uses TRBV28 and TRBJ1-5; 7 positions match TRBD1. CDR1 and CDR2 from the germline V gene are MDHEN and SYDVKM. The CDR3 is 15 amino acids. Losses at the gene ends were 6 bases for V and 7 bases for J; bases not matched to a gene: 12. CDR3 protein: CASRPNRGSGQPQHF. The CDR3 DNA reads TGTGCCAGCAGACCCAACAGGGGATCAGGACAGCCCCAGCATTTT.

The chain has TRBV19 and TRBJ2-2, with D perhaps matching TRBD1 (5 bases). V lost 3 bases, J lost 8 bases, and 13 bases lay in between. CDR1 and CDR2 from the germline V gene are LNHDA and SQIVND (reference sequence). The CDR3 has 14 residues. In DNA form, the CDR3 reads TGTGCCAGTAGTATCCCCGACAGTTGGGGGGAGCTGTTTTTT. Translating gives CASSIPDSWGELFF.

In DNA form, the CDR3 reads TGTGCCCAGGGGGCGGGGAACACTGAAGCTTTCTTT. Residues: CAQGAGNTEAFF. The chain employs TRBV7-2 and TRBJ1-1, with TRBD1 identical over 8 bases. V lost 11 bases and J lost 1; bases outside the gene matches: 3. The length of the CDR3 is 12 residues. The V gene's germline CDR1 is SGHTA and CDR2 FQGNSA.

V and J are TRBV9 and TRBJ1-2, with 7 bases lining up with TRBD1. The J segment lost 7 bases and the V segment lost 3 bases, leaving 3 bases of the junction unmatched. Germline assignment: CDR1 SGDLS and CDR2 YYNGEE. There are 12 residues in the CDR3. For the CDR3, the DNA is TGTGCCAGCAGCGCTGACAGGGCTGGCTACACCTTC. Residues: CASSADRAGYTF. Looking up the rest from reference TRBV9 and TRBJ1-2 gives the full variable domain: DSGVTQTPKHLITATGQRVTLRCSPRSGDLSVYWYQQSLDQGLQFLIQYYNGEERAKGNILERFSAQQFPDLHSELNLSSLELGDSALYFCASSADRAGYTFGSGTRLTVV.

The genes are TRBV11-3 and TRBJ2-3; tentative D call: TRBD2 (6 bases). CDR3 length equals 15 residues. V was pared by 5 bases and J by 1 base, with 13 bases between. CDR1 SGHNT and CDR2 YENEEA come from the germline V gene. CDR3 nucleotide sequence: TGTGCCAGCAGCCTGGAGGGGTACGGCACAGATACGCAGTATTTT. Encoded protein: CASSLEGYGTDTQYF.

The V and J genes are TRBV11-2 and TRBJ2-2; D may be TRBD1 (6 bases). The length of the CDR3 is 14 residues. V shed 5 bases and J shed 5 bases, with 12 bases lying between them. Germline V gives CDR1 SGHAT, CDR2 FQNNGV. CDR3 in amino acids: CASSARQVTGELFF. DNA for the CDR3: TGTGCCAGCAGCGCCCGACAGGTTACCGGGGAGCTGTTTTTT.

The chain's CDR3 is CASSHPRGTGNTIYF. CDR3 nucleotides: TGTGCCAGCAGCCACCCCCGGGGAACTGGAAACACCATATATTTT. J is TRBJ1-3 and V is TRBV3-1 (or the pseudogene TRBV3-2); D unresolved. CDR3 length equals 15 residues. With 3 bases removed from V and 2 bases from J, the gap between germline ends came to 11 bases. CDR1 LGHDT and CDR2 YNNKEL come from the germline V gene (reference sequence).

This clone has just one count. The chain combines TRBV7-7 with TRBJ2-1; the match to TRBD2 covers 7 bases. This CDR3 is built from 18 residues. The trim removed 11 bases at V and 9 bases at J, leaving 28 bases unmatched. CDR1 SSHAT and CDR2 FNYEAQ come from the germline V gene (reference sequence). CDR3: CARKLPRAGDPHNGEQFF. DNA of the CDR3: TGTGCCCGAAAACTCCCCCGTGCGGGAGACCCCCACAATGGTGAGCAGTTCTTC.

V and J are TRBV7-2 and TRBJ2-6; no clear D gene. There are 16 residues in the CDR3. Between the trimmed V and J ends, which lost 5 bases and 0 bases, there was a span of 11 bases. Looked up from germline, CDR1 is SGHTA and CDR2 is FQGNSA. CDR3 sequence: CASSQPIRSGANVLTF. CDR3 DNA sequence: TGTGCCAGCAGCCAACCTATCCGCTCTGGGGCCAACGTCCTGACTTTC.

The chain joins TRBV7-2 to TRBJ1-1; a possible D gene is TRBD1 (5 bases). Germline values: CDR1 SGHTA, CDR2 FQGNSA. The CDR3 is 16 amino acids. The germline V and J ends were trimmed by 8 bases and 5 bases, with 24 bases remaining between them. In DNA, the CDR3 is TGTGCCAGCGGCGCTCAGGTAGGGGCTGATAGGACTGAAGCTTTCTTT. Translated, it gives CASGAQVGADRTEAFF.

The chain joins TRBV19 to TRBJ1-6, with D maybe TRBD1 (5 bases). This CDR3 contains 14 residues. V dropped 3 bases and J dropped 8 bases, with 11 bases sitting between them. From germline, CDR1 is LNHDA and CDR2 SQIVND (reference sequence). This CDR3 reads CASSIVTGDSPLHF. CDR3 DNA: TGTGCCAGTAGTATCGTGACGGGGGATTCACCCCTCCACTTT.

The genes are TRBV7-2 and TRBJ1-1; possibly TRBD1 for D (5 bases). This CDR3 spans 14 amino acids. Trimming shortened V by 1 base and J by 6 bases, and 12 bases separated the two germline ends. Per germline, CDR1 SGHTA and CDR2 FQGNSA. In DNA, the CDR3 is TGTGCCAGCAGCTTAGACGCAGGGTACTCTGAAGCTTTCTTT. It specifies CASSLDAGYSEAFF.

There are a few counts of this clone. The V and J genes are TRBV7-2 and TRBJ1-1, with D unresolved. This CDR3 is 17 amino acids long. With 4 bases removed from V and 0 bases from J, the gap between germline ends came to 18 bases. The germline gives CDR1 SGHTA, CDR2 FQGNSA. The CDR3 here is CASSSLNPLFMNTEAFF. The CDR3 DNA follows: TGTGCCAGCAGCTCACTTAACCCTCTATTCATGAACACTGAAGCTTTCTTT.

This chain links TRBV6-2 or TRBV6-3 with TRBJ2-7, with 7 bases lining up with TRBD2. Germline V gene lookup returns CDR1 MNHEY and CDR2 SVGEGT. This CDR3 region has 13 residues. V lost 5 bases and J lost 4; bases outside the gene matches: 5. CDR3 in DNA: TGTGCCAGCAGTCTAGCGGCCTATTACGAGCAGTACTTC. Its translation is CASSLAAYYEQYF.

The chain combines TRBV21-1 with TRBJ1-5; the table calls TRBD1, which could not be checked here. TRBV21-1 is deemed a pseudogene. The CDR3 is 20 residues long. The CDR3 nucleotides read TGTGCCAGCAGCAAAACGAAAAGCCGCCCGGACAGACATAGCAATCAGCCCCAGCATTTT. The encoded protein is CASSKTKSRPDRHSNQPQHF.

The chain combines TRBV6-2 or TRBV6-3 with TRBJ2-7; possible D gene TRBD2, 6 bases. Deletions cut 6 bases from V and 2 bases from J, with 17 bases between. The germline V gene has CDR1 MNHEY and CDR2 SVGEGT. This CDR3 is built from 15 residues. Written as DNA, the CDR3 is TGTGCCAGCAGCCTCCCGAGTAGCGGAGCCTACGAGCAGTACTTC. This codes for CASSLPSSGAYEQYF.

The chain is built from TRBV19 and TRBJ2-1; TRBD1 matches at 7 bases. Germline V gene sequence: CDR1 LNHDA, CDR2 SQIVND (reference sequence). The CDR3 extends over 13 amino acids. V was clipped by 3 bases and J by 11 bases; unmatched bases: 7. In DNA, the CDR3 is TGTGCCAGTAGTATCCTTAGGACAGGAAAGCAGTTCTTC. Translated: CASSILRTGKQFF.

V usage is TRBV2 and J usage is TRBJ1-1, with D perhaps TRBD1 (5 bases). This CDR3 is 14 amino acids long. From germline, CDR1 is SNHLY and CDR2 FYNNEI. V shed 6 bases and J shed 3 bases, with 14 bases lying between them. In DNA, the CDR3 is TGTGCCAGCAGCTCTCTGGGGCTTGACACTGAAGCTTTCTTT. Its protein is CASSSLGLDTEAFF.

The rearrangement joins TRBV5-8 to TRBJ2-3, with 9 positions matching TRBD2. The germline CDR1 and CDR2 sequences are SGHTS and YDEGEE. The CDR3 has 16 amino acids. J lost 5 bases, V lost 5 bases, and 12 bases had no gene match. The CDR3 nucleotides read TGTGCCAGCAGGAAGCGTCGCGCGGGAGGGAGAGATACGCAGTATTTT. Protein: CASRKRRAGGRDTQYF.

V gene TRBV2 combines with J gene TRBJ2-5, with TRBD2 matching 12 bases. The CDR3 consists of 16 residues. With V trimmed by 7 bases and J by 5 bases, 11 bases remained unmatched. CDR1 and CDR2 (germline): SNHLY, FYNNEI. In DNA form, the CDR3 reads TGTGCCAGCACCACAAGACTAGCGGGAGTCCCTGAGACCCAGTACTTC. This gives the protein CASTTRLAGVPETQYF.

The chain employs TRBV2 and TRBJ1-1; unclear D gene. CDR1 SNHLY and CDR2 FYNNEI come from the germline V gene. Trimming pared 4 bases from V and 8 bases from J, leaving 8 bases between. The CDR3 sequence is 11 residues long. The CDR3 loop is CASSASGEAFF. The CDR3, as DNA: TGTGCCAGCAGTGCTTCCGGGGAAGCTTTCTTT.

The rearrangement links TRBV19 to TRBJ2-2; 10 positions match TRBD2. Germline V CDR1 and CDR2: LNHDA, SQIVND (reference sequence). Trimming took 4 bases from V and 4 from J; bases not matched to a gene: 6. CDR3 length equals 16 residues. In DNA form, the CDR3 reads TGTGCCAGTAGTAACCGACTAGCGGGCGGCACCGGGGAGCTGTTTTTT. The encoded protein is CASSNRLAGGTGELFF.

This chain links TRBV2 with TRBJ1-2; unclear D gene. Looked up from germline, CDR1 is SNHLY and CDR2 is FYNNEI. The CDR3 contains 15 residues. Trimming took off 3 bases at V and 2 bases at J, with 13 bases between the two ends. The CDR3 region has the DNA TGTGCCAGCAGTGATATATGGGGAGGGAACTATGGCTACACCTTC. This codes for CASSDIWGGNYGYTF.

This clone was recorded only once. This chain uses TRBV11-2 with TRBJ2-3, with D tentatively TRBD1 (5 bases). V shed 0 bases and J shed 3 bases, with 10 bases lying between them. This CDR3 contains 15 residues. From germline, CDR1 is SGHAT and CDR2 FQNNGV. The CDR3 loop reads CASSLEGDSTDTQYF. In nucleotides, the CDR3 is TGTGCCAGCAGCTTAGAAGGGGATTCTACAGATACGCAGTATTTT.

There are a few counts of this clone. The rearrangement links TRBV10-3 to TRBJ1-5; 10 nucleotides agree with TRBD1. V was clipped by 3 bases and J by 6 bases; unmatched bases: 11. Looked up from germline, CDR1 is ENHRY and CDR2 is SYGVKD. CDR3 length: 17 residues. Here the CDR3 DNA reads TGTGCCATCAGTGATTCGAAACCGGGACAGGGGAGTCAGCCCCAGCATTTT. Its translation: CAISDSKPGQGSQPQHF.

This chain connects TRBV29-1 to TRBJ2-3; maybe TRBD2 (5 bases). CDR1 and CDR2 (germline): SQVTM, ANQGSEA. CDR3 length equals 17 residues. Trimming removed 6 bases at V and 6 bases at J, with 28 bases between. DNA of the CDR3: TGCAGCGTAGACGCCTATTACCGGGATGCCCGGCGGGATACGCAGTATTTT. This translates into CSVDAYYRDARRDTQYF.

The chain carries TRBV30 and TRBJ1-1, with 7 positions matching TRBD1. Germline CDR1 and CDR2: GTSNPN and SVGIG (reference sequence). Trimming took 1 base from V and 1 from J; bases not matched to a gene: 0. The CDR3 runs 13 residues. CDR3 sequence: CAWSGDRNTEAFF. CDR3 in DNA: TGTGCCTGGAGTGGGGACAGGAACACTGAAGCTTTCTTT. Looking up the rest from reference TRBV30 and TRBJ1-1 gives the full variable domain: SQTIHQWPATLVQPVGSPLSLECTVEGTSNPNLYWYRQAAGRGLQLLFYSVGIGQISSEVPQNLSASRPQDRQFILSSKKLLLSDSGFYLCAWSGDRNTEAFFGQGTRLTVV.

This chain uses TRBV5-1 with TRBJ2-7; 11 nucleotides align to TRBD2. After removal of 4 bases from V and 7 bases from J, the junction contained 7 bases not matched to a gene. This CDR3 is built from 14 residues. Germline V gives CDR1 SGHRS, CDR2 YFSETQ. The CDR3 DNA is TGCGCCAGCAGCGAACTAGCGGGAGTTGTTGAGCAGTACTTC. Amino acid sequence: CASSELAGVVEQYF. Looking up the rest from reference TRBV5-1 and TRBJ2-7 gives the full variable domain: KAGVTQTPRYLIKTRGQQVTLSCSPISGHRSVSWYQQTPGQGLQFLFEYFSETQRNKGNFPGRFSGRQFSNSRSEMNVSTLELGDSALYLCASSELAGVVEQYFGPGTRLTVT.

The chain's CDR3 is CASSFNPGGGETQYF. Here the CDR3 DNA reads TGTGCCAGCAGCTTCAATCCGGGAGGGGGAGAGACCCAGTACTTC. V usage is TRBV13 and J usage is TRBJ2-5, with 8 bases matching TRBD2. Trimming at V came to 3 bases and at J to 4 bases, leaving 7 bases not matched to a gene. The CDR3 runs 15 residues. Germline V lookup: CDR1 PRHDT, CDR2 FYEKMQ (reference sequence).

The genes are TRBV15 and TRBJ2-4, with TRBD1 as a possible D gene (6 bases). Trimming cost V 3 bases and J 1 base, with 10 bases left between them. The CDR3 sequence is 15 residues long. CDR1 is LNHNV and CDR2 is YYDKDF in the germline V gene (reference sequence). The CDR3 bases are TGTGCCACCAGCAGCTACAGGGTTGCCAAAAACATTCAGTACTTC. Protein product: CATSSYRVAKNIQYF.

The chain employs TRBV5-1 and TRBJ1-4, with D unresolved. Germline lookup yields CDR1 SGHRS and CDR2 YFSETQ. Deletions cut 1 base from V and 8 bases from J, with 15 bases between. The CDR3 is 15 amino acids. DNA for the CDR3: TGCGCCAGCAGCTTGTACGAACCCGGTGAGGAAAAACTGTTTTTT. Its translation is CASSLYEPGEEKLFF. The full variable domain, with the rest looked up from reference TRBV5-1 and TRBJ1-4, is KAGVTQTPRYLIKTRGQQVTLSCSPISGHRSVSWYQQTPGQGLQFLFEYFSETQRNKGNFPGRFSGRQFSNSRSEMNVSTLELGDSALYLCASSLYEPGEEKLFFGSGTQLSVL.